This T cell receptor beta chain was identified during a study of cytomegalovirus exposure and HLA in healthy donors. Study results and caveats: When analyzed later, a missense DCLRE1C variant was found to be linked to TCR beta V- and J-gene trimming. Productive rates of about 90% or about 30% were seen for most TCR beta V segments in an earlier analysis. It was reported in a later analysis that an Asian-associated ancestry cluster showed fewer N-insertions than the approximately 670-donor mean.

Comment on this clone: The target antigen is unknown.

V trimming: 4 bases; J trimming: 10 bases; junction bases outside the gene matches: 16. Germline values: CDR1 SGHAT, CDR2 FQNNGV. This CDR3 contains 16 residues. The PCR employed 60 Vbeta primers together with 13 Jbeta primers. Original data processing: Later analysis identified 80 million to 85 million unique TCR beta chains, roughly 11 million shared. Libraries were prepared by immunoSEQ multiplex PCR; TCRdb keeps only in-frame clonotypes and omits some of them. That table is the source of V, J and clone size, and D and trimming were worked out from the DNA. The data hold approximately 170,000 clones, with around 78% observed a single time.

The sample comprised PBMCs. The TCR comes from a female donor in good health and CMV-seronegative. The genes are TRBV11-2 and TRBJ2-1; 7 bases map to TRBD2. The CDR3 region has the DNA TGTGCCAGCAGCTCTACGGGGGGAGGACGATCGGGCGAGCAGTTCTTC. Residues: CASSSTGGGRSGEQFF.